The 6 T cell receptor beta chains listed next were all sequenced from one sample in a study of shared clonotypes between healthy human individuals. Naivety among CD8 cells was defined by CD45RO negativity and positive CCR7 selection, thereby excluding terminally differentiated effector memory CD45RA+ cells. Profiled with immunoSEQ multiplex PCR; TCRdb holds only in-frame clones, not every one. The sample records roughly 2.1 million clones, 85% to 95% being singletons. Sequenced: naive CD8+ T cells from PBMCs. The receptor set was obtained from a man between 18 and 35 years old in good health. Some clones in this sample may be carry-over from other donors' samples.

V and J are TRBV27 and TRBJ2-3; 15 positions match TRBD2. Trimming at V came to 5 bases and at J to 2 bases, leaving 5 bases not matched to a gene. Germline-derived CDR1 and CDR2 are MNHEY and SMNVEV (reference sequence). The length of the CDR3 is 17 residues. As DNA, the CDR3 is TGTGCCAGCAGTCCATGGACTAGCGGGAGGGACACAGATACGCAGTATTTT. Amino acid sequence: CASSPWTSGRDTDTQYF.

The sample holds one count of this clone. Other DNA sequences from this sample encode an identical CDR3 as well. The rearrangement joins TRBV29-1 to TRBJ2-7; D is unclear. The germline gives CDR1 SQVTM, CDR2 ANQGSEA. The V end was cut by 7 bases, the J end by 4 bases, with 11 bases between. CDR3 length equals 11 residues. Here the CDR3 DNA reads TGCAGCGCCCGGGTCGCGTACGAGCAGTACTTC. This gives the protein CSARVAYEQYF.

V and J are TRBV28 and TRBJ2-1; 9 bases are a match to TRBD2. V was clipped by 6 bases and J by 8 bases; unmatched bases: 11. Germline loops: CDR1 MDHEN, CDR2 SYDVKM. The CDR3 runs 15 residues. The CDR3: CASSDGAGGPHEQFF. CDR3 nucleotide sequence: TGTGCCAGCAGCGACGGGGCGGGAGGGCCCCATGAGCAGTTCTTC.

This chain connects TRBV28 to TRBJ2-1; D could derive from TRBD1 or TRBD2 (5 bases each). The V and J ends lost 4 bases and 2 bases respectively, with 6 bases between them. The CDR3 has 13 residues. Looked up from germline, CDR1 is MDHEN and CDR2 is SYDVKM. This chain's CDR3 is CASSWGPYNEQFF. As DNA, the CDR3 is TGTGCCAGCAGTTGGGGACCCTACAATGAGCAGTTCTTC.

The CDR3 loop is CASSLVGATNEKLFF. CDR3 DNA sequence: TGTGCCAGCAGCTTAGTGGGTGCAACTAATGAAAAACTGTTTTTT. The chain uses TRBV11-2 and TRBJ1-4; D call uncertain. The CDR3 is made up of 15 amino acids. Germline CDR1 SGHAT, CDR2 FQNNGV. Trimming took off 1 base at V and 0 bases at J, with 6 bases between the two ends.

The chain is built from TRBV18 and TRBJ2-5, with TRBD1 identical over 7 bases. Germline V CDR1 and CDR2: KGHSH, LQKENI. V lost 2 bases, J lost 1 base, and 4 bases stayed unmatched. The CDR3 is made up of 15 amino acids. The CDR3 nucleotides read TGTGCCAGCTCACCATCAAGGACAGGCCAAGAGACCCAGTACTTC. Residues: CASSPSRTGQETQYF. The variable domain in full, completed from reference TRBV18 and TRBJ2-5, reads NAGVMQNPRHLVRRRGQEARLRCSPMKGHSHVYWYRQLPEEGLKFMVYLQKENIIDESGMPKERFSAEFPKEGPSILRIQQVVRGDSAAYFCASSPSRTGQETQYFGPGTRLLVL.